A selection of T cell receptor beta chains follows, all from one sample in a study of blood T cell repertoires in COVID-19. Sequenced by immunoSEQ multiplex PCR; TCRdb stores in-frame clones only, minus some. The table includes about 210,000 clones, 81% detected once. Sequenced sample: PBMCs or T cells enriched from blood (not recorded which). These receptors all stem from a woman in her forties or fifties with acute COVID-19. Each CDR3 is given with its conserved first and last residue. Fields, in order: V gene, D gene, J gene, clone size, CDR3 protein, CDR3 DNA. The D gene is left open where the match is weak. The size entry is marked missing in some rows and otherwise reads once, few, many or a size class.

TRBV7-2	.	TRBJ2-7	.	CASSPVQGVKAYEQYF	TGTGCCAGCAGCCCGGTACAGGGAGTTAAGGCCTACGAGCAGTACTTC
TRBV19	.	TRBJ2-3	.	CASSPQAVVGHTQYF	TGTGCCAGTAGTCCCCAAGCGGTAGTTGGACATACGCAGTATTTT
TRBV7-9	.	TRBJ1-2	few	CASSYLAYGYTF	TGTGCCAGCAGCTATTTGGCCTATGGCTACACCTTC
TRBV3-1/TRBV3-2	.	TRBJ2-7	.	CASSQVSHEQYF	TGTGCCAGCAGCCAAGTTAGTCATGAGCAGTACTTC
TRBV11-3	TRBD2	TRBJ2-1	.	CASSLGMAGGYNEQFF	TGTGCCAGCAGCTTAGGGATGGCGGGGGGTTACAATGAGCAGTTCTTC
TRBV24-1	TRBD1	TRBJ1-2	.	CATSSRDRGNYGYTF	TGTGCCACCAGCAGCCGGGACAGGGGCAACTATGGCTACACCTTC
TRBV10-3	.	TRBJ1-5	few	CAISTQGNQPQHF	TGTGCCATCAGTACTCAGGGCAATCAGCCCCAGCATTTT
TRBV6-2/TRBV6-3	TRBD1	TRBJ1-6	.	CASSTGGWNNSPLHF	TGTGCCAGCAGTACAGGGGGCTGGAATAATTCACCCCTCCACTTT
TRBV15	TRBD1	TRBJ2-3	few	CATSRDPTGAPTDTQYF	TGTGCCACCAGCAGAGACCCGACAGGGGCGCCCACAGATACGCAGTATTTT
TRBV19	TRBD1	TRBJ1-2	.	CASSTQTGDPYGYTF	TGTGCCAGTAGTACCCAGACAGGGGATCCCTATGGCTACACCTTC
TRBV28	TRBD1	TRBJ1-5	few	CASRDRVGSDQPQHF	TGTGCCAGCAGAGACAGGGTCGGGAGCGATCAGCCCCAGCATTTT
TRBV25-1	TRBD1	TRBJ1-1	once	CASSGKRDRGMVNTEAFF	TGTGCCAGCAGTGGTAAACGGGACAGGGGGATGGTGAACACTGAAGCTTTCTTT
TRBV19	.	TRBJ1-2	few	CASSIMATGLYTF	TGTGCCAGTAGTATTATGGCAACAGGGCTCTACACCTTC
TRBV24-1	TRBD2	TRBJ2-3	.	CATSDPGRAGVSTDTQYF	TGTGCCACCAGTGACCCGGGTCGAGCGGGGGTGAGCACAGATACGCAGTATTTT
TRBV14	.	TRBJ1-2	.	CASSQDYWEGERYGYTF	TGTGCCAGCAGCCAAGATTATTGGGAGGGGGAAAGATATGGCTACACCTTC
TRBV4-1	TRBD2	TRBJ2-3	.	CASSQAGLAGGPRREDTQYF	TGCGCCAGCAGCCAGGCGGGACTAGCGGGGGGGCCTAGGAGGGAAGATACGCAGTATTTT
TRBV28	.	TRBJ1-6	.	CASDSVGTNSPLHF	TGTGCCAGCGATTCGGTAGGGACAAATTCACCCCTCCACTTT
TRBV4-1	TRBD2	TRBJ2-5	.	CASSRSLAGGETQYF	TGCGCCAGCAGCCGAAGTCTAGCGGGGGGAGAGACCCAGTACTTC
TRBV29-1	.	TRBJ2-5	.	CSVELETQYF	TGCAGCGTTGAACTAGAGACCCAGTACTTC
TRBV7-8	.	TRBJ2-7	.	CASSLVQGLEQYF	TGTGCCAGCAGCTTAGTACAGGGTCTCGAGCAGTACTTC
TRBV7-2	.	TRBJ1-2	.	CASSLALTGYGYTF	TGTGCCAGCAGCTTAGCGCTAACAGGCTATGGCTACACCTTC
TRBV5-3	.	TRBJ2-7	.	CARSCPREAYEQYF	TGTGCCAGAAGCTGCCCCAGGGAAGCCTACGAGCAGTACTTC
TRBV19	TRBD1	TRBJ2-7	.	CASSMDRGLGEQYF	TGTGCCAGTAGTATGGACAGGGGGCTAGGTGAGCAGTACTTC
TRBV11-2	TRBD1	TRBJ2-7	.	CASSLRTGAIFYEQYF	TGTGCCAGCAGCTTAAGGACAGGGGCTATCTTCTACGAGCAGTACTTC
TRBV7-9	TRBD2	TRBJ2-7	.	CASSRGTSGFSTYEQYF	TGTGCCAGCAGCCGAGGGACTAGCGGTTTCTCTACCTACGAGCAGTACTTC
TRBV18	TRBD2	TRBJ2-1	.	CASSRFDDFSGGAYNEQFF	TGTGCCAGCTCACGATTCGACGATTTTAGCGGGGGGGCCTACAATGAGCAGTTCTTC
TRBV6-2/TRBV6-3	TRBD1	TRBJ1-2	.	CASSQRGQGAGGYGYTF	TGTGCCAGCAGTCAAAGGGGACAGGGGGCTGGTGGCTATGGCTACACCTTC
TRBV6-5	.	TRBJ2-5	.	CASSPDSETQYF	TGTGCCAGCAGTCCAGATTCGGAGACCCAGTACTTC
TRBV5-1	TRBD2	TRBJ2-3	.	CASSHRGDTDTQYF	TGCGCCAGCAGCCACCGGGGGGACACAGATACGCAGTATTTT
TRBV19	.	TRBJ2-1	.	CASLGRTGYNEQFF	TGTGCCAGCCTCGGGCGTACAGGCTACAATGAGCAGTTCTTC
TRBV7-2	TRBD2	TRBJ2-1	.	CASSKELAGGKYNKQFF	TGTGCCAGCAGCAAGGAACTAGCGGGAGGGAAGTACAATAAGCAGTTCTTC
TRBV5-5	TRBD2	TRBJ2-7	.	CASSSREGSPSYEQYF	TGTGCCAGCAGCTCCCGGGAGGGGAGCCCCTCCTACGAGCAGTACTTC
TRBV4-3	TRBD1	TRBJ1-3	.	CASSQDRGPRRGNTIYF	TGCGCCAGCAGCCAAGACAGGGGGCCCCGGCGTGGAAACACCATATATTTT
TRBV24-1	.	TRBJ1-1	.	CATSEYTGEAFF	TGTGCCACCAGTGAGTACACAGGGGAAGCTTTCTTT
TRBV20-1	.	TRBJ1-2	.	CSASVQVNGLRGYTF	TGCAGTGCTAGTGTACAGGTTAATGGGCTTCGGGGCTACACCTTC
TRBV6-5	.	TRBJ2-2	.	CASSYSTVAGELFF	TGTGCCAGCAGTTACTCGACAGTGGCCGGGGAGCTGTTTTTT
TRBV19	.	TRBJ2-7	many	CASKLRGSSYEQYF	TGTGCCAGTAAATTAAGGGGTAGCTCCTACGAGCAGTACTTC
TRBV6-5	TRBD1	TRBJ2-7	once	CASRPGTATYEQYF	TGTGCCAGCAGACCCGGGACAGCTACCTACGAGCAGTACTTC
TRBV6-2/TRBV6-3	.	TRBJ1-2	.	CASSYPIRNYGYTF	TGTGCCAGCAGTTATCCTATACGTAACTATGGCTACACCTTC
TRBV12-2	.	TRBJ2-1	.	CASRLEVLAVPWDNEQFF	TGTGCAAGTCGCTTAGAGGTACTAGCGGTGCCATGGGACAATGAGCAGTTCTTC
TRBV28	.	TRBJ1-2	.	CASIGTGKLGYGYTF	TGTGCCAGCATAGGAACAGGGAAATTAGGGTATGGCTACACCTTC
TRBV19	TRBD1	TRBJ1-1	.	CASRDRSTNTEAFF	TGTGCCAGTAGGGACAGGTCCACGAACACTGAAGCTTTCTTT
TRBV2	TRBD2	TRBJ2-2	once	CASRRETSGAGELFF	TGTGCCAGCAGGAGGGAGACTAGCGGGGCCGGGGAGCTGTTTTTT
TRBV12-3/TRBV12-4	TRBD1	TRBJ1-2	once	CASSQDRVRYTF	TGTGCCAGCAGCCAGGACAGGGTTCGGTACACCTTC
TRBV5-1	TRBD2	TRBJ2-1	.	CASSLDAGGIDNEQFF	TGCGCCAGCAGCTTGGATGCGGGAGGCATCGACAATGAGCAGTTCTTC
TRBV7-2	TRBD1	TRBJ2-1	.	CASSLVFGRGLFF	TGTGCCAGCAGCTTAGTTTTCGGCAGGGGGCTATTCTTC
TRBV6-2/TRBV6-3	TRBD2	TRBJ2-3	.	CASSSGLAGTDTQYF	TGTGCCAGCAGTTCGGGACTAGCAGGCACAGATACGCAGTATTTT